Listed here are 25 T cell receptor beta chains from one sample, sequenced in a study of T-cell memory formation after mild COVID-19. TCRdb reprocessed the 5' RACE reads with MiXCR, giving one entry per CDR3 protein. The table lists 200,000 to 300,000 distinct CDR3 sequences, 9.4% of them singletons. The sample consisted of PBMCs or a T cell subset sorted from them (not recorded which). The receptors derive from a man in his late teens or twenties who had mild COVID-19 (a few samples of this study predate the infection). Cell type and time point are not known.

This clonotype was recorded a few times. The rearrangement uses TRBV5-5 and TRBJ1-6; 8 nucleotides line up with TRBD1. CDR1 is SGHKS and CDR2 is YYEKEE in the germline V gene (reference sequence). The trim removed 4 bases at V and 11 bases at J, leaving 8 bases unmatched. This CDR3 is built from 14 residues. CDR3 in amino acids: CASSLAQGVPPLHF. The CDR3 DNA reads as TGTGCCAGCAGCCTCGCACAGGGGGTTCCACCCCTCCACTTT.

This clonotype has just a few counts. The chain carries TRBV6-5 and TRBJ1-4, with D uncertain. Trimming pared 0 bases from V and 5 bases from J, leaving 7 bases between. The CDR3 runs to 14 residues. Germline lookup yields CDR1 MNHEY and CDR2 SVGAGI. CDR3 amino acids: CASSYSYRNEKLFF. CDR3 in DNA: TGTGCCAGCAGTTACTCGTATAGGAATGAAAAACTGTTTTTT.

This clonotype was found many times. Compared with germline, one end of the junction differs, possibly owing to a read error. The gene calls are TRBV7-7 and TRBJ2-1, with a weak D call TRBD2 (6 bases). The CDR3 spans 14 residues. Germline V gene sequence: CDR1 SSHAT, CDR2 FNYEAQ (reference sequence). The CDR3 nucleotides read TGTGCTAGCAGCTTGTCGATAGCGGACAATGAGCAGTTCTTC. It specifies CASSLSIADNEQFF.

This rearrangement joins TRBV7-3 to TRBJ2-3; 10 bases align to TRBD2. This CDR3 region has 18 residues. The V segment lost 3 bases and the J segment 0 bases; nucleotides outside the gene matches: 9. Germline V gene data show CDR1 as SGHTA and CDR2 as FQGTGA. CDR3 coding DNA: TGTGCCAGCAGCTTTCGGGCTAGCGGGGGACCCAGCACAGATACGCAGTATTTT. Protein sequence: CASSFRASGGPSTDTQYF.

This clonotype showed up many times. This chain links TRBV27 with TRBJ2-3, with D uncertain. Trimming took off 2 bases at V and 0 bases at J, with 12 bases between the two ends. CDR1 and CDR2 from the germline V gene are MNHEY and SMNVEV (reference sequence). The CDR3 covers 16 residues. CDR3 nucleotides: TGTGCCAGCAGTTTACTAGGCGGAACTAGCACAGATACGCAGTATTTT. Translation: CASSLLGGTSTDTQYF.

This chain uses TRBV7-9 with TRBJ1-4, with a possible D match to TRBD1 (5 bases). The CDR3 runs 14 residues. Germline values: CDR1 SEHNR, CDR2 FQNEAQ (reference sequence). Trimming pared 7 bases from V and 7 bases from J, leaving 16 bases between. The CDR3 region is CASTAVGGGEKLFF. CDR3 DNA sequence: TGTGCCAGCACCGCGGTGGGCGGGGGTGAAAAACTGTTTTTT.

This clonotype was seen a few times. The chain is built from TRBV20-1 and TRBJ1-5, with D possibly matching TRBD1 (5 bases). There are 15 residues in the CDR3. Trimming cost V 0 bases and J 5 bases, with 14 bases left between them. The germline V gene encodes CDR1 DFQATT and CDR2 SNEGSKA (reference sequence). The CDR3 protein is CSARDLRGGDQPQHF. Here the CDR3 DNA reads TGCAGTGCTAGAGATCTTCGGGGAGGGGATCAGCCCCAGCATTTT.

At least ten counts were recorded for this clonotype. V usage is TRBV10-2 and J usage is TRBJ2-1; 7 positions match TRBD1. With 4 bases clipped from V and 13 bases from J, the junction kept 10 bases outside the gene matches. The CDR3 has 13 amino acids. In germline, CDR1 is WSHSY, CDR2 SAAADI. CDR3: CASSGGTAWQQFF. CDR3 DNA: TGCGCCAGCAGTGGGGGGACAGCCTGGCAACAGTTCTTC.

Ten or more counts support this clonotype. This sequence joins TRBV30 and TRBJ2-1; D not resolved. This CDR3 contains 15 residues. Germline assignment: CDR1 GTSNPN and CDR2 SVGIG (reference sequence). Trimming pared 0 bases from V and 5 bases from J, leaving 14 bases between. CDR3 in amino acids: CAWSVVTDEHNEQFF. The DNA for the CDR3 is TGTGCCTGGAGTGTCGTGACGGACGAACACAATGAGCAGTTCTTC.

The CDR3, as DNA: TGCAGTGCTCCCTCTAGCGGGAGACCAGATACGCAGTATTTT. Protein sequence: CSAPSSGRPDTQYF. J is TRBJ2-3 and V is TRBV20-1; 10 positions match TRBD2. After removal of 5 bases from V and 4 bases from J, the junction contained 6 bases not matched to a gene. The CDR3 contains 14 residues. Germline CDR1 reads DFQATT; CDR2 reads SNEGSKA (reference sequence).

Ten or more counts support this clonotype. V and J are TRBV20-1 and TRBJ2-3; 12 nucleotides align to TRBD2. Germline V gene data show CDR1 as DFQATT and CDR2 as SNEGSKA (reference sequence). Trimming cost V 3 bases and J 4 bases; bases outside gene matches: 2. CDR3 size: 14 residues. The CDR3 DNA follows: TGCAGTGCTAGGACTAGCGGGGGCGCAGATACGCAGTATTTT. Amino acids: CSARTSGGADTQYF.

This clonotype was seen more than once but under ten times. CDR3 DNA: TGCGCCAGCAGCGTGTTAGCTAGTCTTGGCGAGCAGTACTTC. This codes for CASSVLASLGEQYF. The gene calls are TRBV5-1 and TRBJ2-7, with D unclear. CDR1 and CDR2 (germline): SGHRS, YFSETQ. Trimming stripped 4 bases from V and 6 bases from J, with 17 bases between. The CDR3 is 14 amino acids.

The V and J genes are TRBV7-9 and TRBJ1-2, with TRBD1 as a possible D gene (5 bases). CDR3 size: 14 residues. V lost 8 bases and J 4 bases, leaving 17 bases between the germline ends. Germline CDR1 is SEHNR and CDR2 is FQNEAQ (reference sequence). The CDR3 DNA reads as TGTGCCAGCGAAACCAAAGGGGCCCTCTATGGCTACACCTTC. It yields the protein CASETKGALYGYTF. Using reference TRBV7-9 and TRBJ1-2 for the parts outside the CDR3, the full variable domain is DTGVSQNPRHKITKRGQNVTFRCDPISEHNRLYWYRQTLGQGPEFLTYFQNEAQLEKSRLLSDRFSAERPKGSFSTLEIQRTEQGDSAMYLCASETKGALYGYTFGSGTRLTVV.

This clonotype turned up a few times. The V and J genes are TRBV7-9 and TRBJ1-1; 7 bases map to TRBD1. CDR3 length: 14 amino acids. J gave up 3 bases and V 6 bases, and 7 bases lay outside the gene matches. The germline V gene has CDR1 SEHNR and CDR2 FQNEAQ (reference sequence). CDR3 in DNA: TGTGCCAGCAGTCAGAACAGGGGATACACTGAAGCTTTCTTT. Encoded protein: CASSQNRGYTEAFF.

This clonotype has just a few counts. The chain combines TRBV6-1 with TRBJ2-3; D might be TRBD1 or TRBD2, each matching 5 bases. The length of the CDR3 is 14 residues. V dropped 1 base and J dropped 4 bases, with 9 bases sitting between them. Germline lookup yields CDR1 MNHNS and CDR2 SASEGT. CDR3 in DNA: TGTGCCAGCAGTGAAGTGGGGACCCCAGATACGCAGTATTTT. Encoded protein: CASSEVGTPDTQYF.

V usage is TRBV5-5 and J usage is TRBJ2-7, with D hard to call. CDR1 SGHKS and CDR2 YYEKEE come from the germline V gene (reference sequence). This CDR3 is built from 17 residues. The CDR3 loop reads CASSLPLRQAGFYDQYV. CDR3 coding DNA: TGTGCCAGCAGCTTGCCCCTGAGGCAGGCTGGGTTCTACGATCAGTACGTC.

V and J are TRBV28 and TRBJ2-3; D perhaps matches TRBD2 (6 bases). Germline values: CDR1 MDHEN, CDR2 SYDVKM. V lost 3 bases, J lost 1 base, and 14 bases lay in between. The CDR3 has 16 residues. CDR3 sequence (DNA): TGTGCCAGCAGTTTTACTCCGGGAGAGGGCACAGATACGCAGTATTTT. Residues: CASSFTPGEGTDTQYF.

This clonotype was seen a few times. The chain has TRBV9 and TRBJ2-7; D is perhaps TRBD2 (7 bases). Trimming cost V 0 bases and J 3 bases, with 16 bases left between them. This CDR3 is 16 amino acids long. The germline gives CDR1 SGDLS, CDR2 YYNGEE. The CDR3 is CASSVDRGGSLYEQYF. CDR3 bases: TGTGCCAGCAGCGTAGACCGCGGGGGCTCTCTCTACGAGCAGTACTTC.

This clonotype was seen a few times. The J gene is TRBJ1-1, the V gene TRBV5-1, with 9 nucleotides matching TRBD1. Looked up from germline, CDR1 is SGHRS and CDR2 is YFSETQ. The trim removed 0 bases at V and 8 bases at J, leaving 5 bases unmatched. The CDR3 totals 14 residues. CDR3 DNA sequence: TGCGCCAGCAGCTTGGGGGACAGGGTAGTAGAAGCTTTCTTT. This sequence encodes CASSLGDRVVEAFF.

This clonotype was seen many times. This chain links TRBV7-2 with TRBJ2-1; TRBD2 is a possible D gene (6 bases). Trimming cost V 7 bases and J 15 bases, with 19 bases left between them. CDR3 length equals 12 residues. CDR1 is SGHTA, CDR2 FQGNSA, per germline. The CDR3 DNA reads as TGTGCCAGCAACCGCGGCGGGGCTCGACTGTTCTTC. Residues: CASNRGGARLFF. Full variable domain (remainder filled in from reference TRBV7-2 and TRBJ2-1): GAGVSQSPSNKVTEKGKDVELRCDPISGHTALYWYRQSLGQGLEFLIYFQGNSAPDKSGLPSDRFSAERTGGSVSTLTIQRTQQEDSAVYLCASNRGGARLFFGPGTRLTVL.

This clonotype has a handful of counts. This chain connects TRBV6-6 to TRBJ2-7; TRBD1 matches 9 bases. V dropped 5 bases and J dropped 3; count of bases not matched to a gene: 5. Germline V gene lookup returns CDR1 MNHNY and CDR2 SVGAGI (reference sequence). The CDR3 length is 14 residues. CDR3 bases: TGTGCCAGCAGTGATCCGGGACAGGGCTACGAGCAGTACTTC. It codes for CASSDPGQGYEQYF.

The chain combines TRBV25-1 with TRBJ2-1; D not certain. With 5 bases removed from V and 0 bases from J, the gap between germline ends came to 8 bases. The germline CDR1 and CDR2 sequences are MGHDK and SYGVNS. The CDR3 sequence is 14 residues long. The CDR3 reads CASSTVYSYNEQFF. The CDR3 region has the DNA TGTGCCAGCAGTACCGTTTACTCCTACAATGAGCAGTTCTTC.

The chain is built from TRBV7-9 and TRBJ1-4; D may be TRBD1 (6 bases). Germline V gene lookup returns CDR1 SEHNR and CDR2 FQNEAQ (reference sequence). The germline V and J ends were trimmed by 5 bases and 0 bases, with 19 bases remaining between them. The CDR3 covers 18 residues. The CDR3 region is CASSPPVGANSTNEKLFF. CDR3 in DNA: TGTGCCAGCAGCCCCCCCGTGGGGGCGAACTCAACTAATGAAAAACTGTTTTTT.

A few counts support this clonotype. The chain recombines TRBV5-5 with TRBJ1-5; D uncertain. The CDR3 consists of 16 residues. In germline, CDR1 is SGHKS, CDR2 YYEKEE (reference sequence). Trimming removed 4 bases from V and 0 bases from J, with 14 bases in between. Written as DNA, the CDR3 is TGTGCCAGCAGCCTTGAGGATCAGGTTAGCAATCAGCCCCAGCATTTT. Residues: CASSLEDQVSNQPQHF.

The V gene is TRBV7-2, the J gene TRBJ1-6; 7 bases agree with TRBD1. The V gene end was trimmed by 5 bases and the J gene end by 13 bases; junction bases not matched to a gene: 17. Germline CDR1 is SGHTA and CDR2 is FQGNSA. The CDR3 runs to 16 residues. CDR3 sequence reads: CASSPRQGLGVSPLHF. The CDR3 bases are TGTGCCAGCAGCCCAAGACAGGGCCTTGGGGTATCGCCCCTCCACTTT.